This T cell receptor (beta chain) was observed in a study of molecular identifiers for immune sequencing clone quantification (dated by TCRdb to about 2018). Describing the broader study: For a replicate experiment, RNA from roughly 20,000 or 100,000 naive CD8 T cells was divided into five aliquots, and four of the five aliquots were sequenced. The study was a methods study using CD8 T cells to benchmark molecular-identifier clustering-based TCR repertoire sequencing (MIDCIRS) and TCR RNA copy counting. Overall results and qualifications from the work: When barcode sub-clustering was omitted, TCR diversity was inflated by chimeric consensus sequences, with chimeras reaching as high as 47%. Clones above 20 RNA copies held over 99% of molecules in CMV-specific effector cells but under 1% in naive cells. Approximately 3 recovered TCR RNA copies per cell were obtained by modeling, versus 9 to 10 by digital PCR, implying a capture efficiency of 25% to 30%. Highly expanded clone sizes could be underestimated if identical TCR molecules share a barcode. Spiked-in Jurkat TCR RNA equal to a single cell's worth was reported to be detectable even within 1,100,000 naive CD8 T cells. The naive libraries included spiked-in Jurkat TCR RNA (roughly 11 copies' worth), and this RNA is not part of the donor repertoire.

To prepare the library, PCR was applied. The sequencer was an Illumina HiSeq 4000. Bulk TCR libraries were generated as previously described, with the TCR primers listed in Table S5 used. Purification of total RNA was performed with the Qiagen AllPrep DNA/RNA kit. Before analysis, reads from multiple sequencing runs of one library were combined. As for how the authors treated the data: Reads were retained only if the reads had an exact TCR constant sequence, and the retained reads were trimmed to 150 nt and grouped according to their 12-nt molecular barcodes. Reads within each barcode group were sub-clustered using a 15% Levenshtein threshold, and quality-weighted consensus sequences were constructed for each RNA molecule. Non-functional sequences were filtered out, along with any lower-count sequence sitting one edit away from another sequence. Barcode sub-clusters with fewer than 20% of the maximum read count were removed, based on fitting two negative binomial distributions. TCRdb redid the processing of the public reads, applying fastp at Q25 and MiXCR, and retained in-frame beta chains. Rows merge per CDR3 protein into single entries with the most common DNA and genes. TCRdb assigned the V and J calls; the authors' analysis was not used. The sample table contains 300,000 to 400,000 distinct CDR3 sequences; only one count was recorded for about a fifth of them. Roughly 0.8% of the sample belongs to the ten largest clones.

Naive CD8 T cell libraries were made from 20,000 to 1,000,000 sorted cells using 10%, 30% or 50% of purified RNA. Naive CD8 T cells, defined as CD8+CD4-CCR7+CD45RA+, were FACS-sorted into RLT Plus buffer on a BD FACSAria II. To test detection sensitivity, Jurkat RNA equal to around 10 TCR copies was added to samples of about 20,000-1,100,000 naive CD8 T cells. CD8 T cells were enriched with RosetteSep CD8+ T Cell Enrichment Cocktail and Ficoll-Paque, followed by ACK red cell lysis. Including the terminal cysteine and phenylalanine, the CDR3 comprises 16 residues. Only CDR3 DNA remains: 48 bases, in frame from the first base. The germline V gene encodes CDR1 SGHRS and CDR2 YFSETQ. At the junction V is shortened by 3 bases and J by 0 bases; bases outside the gene matches: 6. This clonotype was found many times. What this receptor recognizes is not known. No much larger clonotype is one base removed from it; base qualities were not supplied.

The receptor was derived from a human donor in good health. Some libraries in this study had Jurkat cell RNA spiked in. The source material was naive CD8+ T cells from blood, with Jurkat cell RNA spiked in. Interpreted using the paper, the cell subset or site label stands for: FACS-sorted CD8+CD4-CCR7+CD45RA+ naive T cells. The sequence is built from TRBV5-1 and TRBJ2-7; TRBD1 matches 10 bases in the middle. The CDR3 is CASSSSGTGVSYEQYF. The DNA reads as follows: TGCGCCAGCAGCTCGTCCGGGACAGGGGTCTCCTACGAGCAGTACTTC.